Included here is one T cell receptor beta chain sequence, with context. The CDR3 sequence is 13 residues long. Trimming removed 11 bases from V and 8 bases from J; junction bases left unmatched: 14. CDR1 is LNHDA, CDR2 SQIVND, per germline (reference sequence). This entry belongs to a study of technical replicates of blood from a few donors. Profiling relied on immunoSEQ multiplex PCR, and the TCRdb table lists in-frame clones only, not all of them. The sample lists some 77,000 clones, 90% to 95% seen once, with approximately 0.41% in the top ten. The sequencing sample was made of T cells isolated from PBMCs. The clonotype comes from a human donor in good health. The chain employs TRBV19 and TRBJ1-2; 7 bases are a match to TRBD1. The CDR3 reads CASSRDREGGYTF. CDR3 nucleotides: TGTGCCTCATCTCGAGACAGGGAAGGAGGCTACACCTTC.